What follows is one T cell receptor (beta chain) and its context. Its antigen is still unknown. CDR3 size: 18 residues. Trimming removed 3 bases from V and 2 bases from J; junction bases left unmatched: 11. CDR1 and CDR2 (germline): MNHEY, SMNVEV (reference sequence). Division of CD4+ cells produced a CD45RA+ naive subset and a CD45RA-negative memory subset. This specimen belongs to a study of shared clonotypes between healthy human individuals. Findings and caveats of the study: Read depth was anticipated to influence clonotype sharing among donors.

Sequenced by immunoSEQ multiplex PCR; TCRdb stores in-frame clones only, minus some. The table includes 2 million to 2.5 million clones, over 85% detected once. This sequence originates from a man younger than 35 in good health. Some clones in this sample may be carry-over from other donors' samples. The rearrangement joins TRBV27 to TRBJ1-1, with TRBD1 matching 11 bases. Sequenced: naive CD4+ T cells from PBMCs. Subset in this sample: CD45RA+ positively selected. CDR3 DNA sequence: TGTGCCAGCAGTTTGATATGGGACAGGGGGATCAAAAACACTGAAGCTTTCTTT. Translated, it gives CASSLIWDRGIKNTEAFF.